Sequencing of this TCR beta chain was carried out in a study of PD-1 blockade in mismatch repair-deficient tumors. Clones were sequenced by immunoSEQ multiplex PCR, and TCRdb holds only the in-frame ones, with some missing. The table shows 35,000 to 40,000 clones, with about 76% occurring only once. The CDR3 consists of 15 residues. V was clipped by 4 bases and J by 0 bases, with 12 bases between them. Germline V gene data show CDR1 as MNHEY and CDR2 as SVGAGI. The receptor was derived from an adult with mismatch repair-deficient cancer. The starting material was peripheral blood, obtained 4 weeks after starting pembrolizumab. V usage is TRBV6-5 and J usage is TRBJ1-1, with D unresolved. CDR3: CASSSKVSMNTEAFF. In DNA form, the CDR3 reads TGTGCCAGCAGTTCAAAGGTGTCTATGAACACTGAAGCTTTCTTT.